This T cell receptor (beta chain) was identified in a study of shared clonotypes between healthy human individuals. General study points: Sampling involved blood alone; tissue repertoires likely differ. Among donors, clonotype sharing was expected to be affected by sequencing depth.

Ten immunoSEQ deep assay plates held the unsorted PBMC DNA. In the authors' methods: Sequence data from immunoSEQ were junction-only and lacked quality scores; consequently, filtering differed. Method: immunoSEQ multiplex PCR; TCRdb's copy keeps in-frame clones and lacks some. V, J and clone size are those of that table, while D and trimming were read from the DNA. The sample yields some 480,000 clones, about 80% seen once. This clone was counted only a few times. What it binds is unknown. CDR3 size: 14 residues. CDR1 and CDR2 (germline): SGHAT, FQNNGV. V was trimmed by 5 bases and J by 0 bases, leaving 8 bases between them.

J is TRBJ1-3 and V is TRBV11-2, with D unresolved. Sequenced: PBMCs. The source is a woman between 35 and 50 years old in good health. Some clones in this sample may be carry-over from other donors' samples. The CDR3, as DNA: TGTGCCAGCAGCCCCAGCTACTCTGGAAACACCATATATTTT. Protein product: CASSPSYSGNTIYF.